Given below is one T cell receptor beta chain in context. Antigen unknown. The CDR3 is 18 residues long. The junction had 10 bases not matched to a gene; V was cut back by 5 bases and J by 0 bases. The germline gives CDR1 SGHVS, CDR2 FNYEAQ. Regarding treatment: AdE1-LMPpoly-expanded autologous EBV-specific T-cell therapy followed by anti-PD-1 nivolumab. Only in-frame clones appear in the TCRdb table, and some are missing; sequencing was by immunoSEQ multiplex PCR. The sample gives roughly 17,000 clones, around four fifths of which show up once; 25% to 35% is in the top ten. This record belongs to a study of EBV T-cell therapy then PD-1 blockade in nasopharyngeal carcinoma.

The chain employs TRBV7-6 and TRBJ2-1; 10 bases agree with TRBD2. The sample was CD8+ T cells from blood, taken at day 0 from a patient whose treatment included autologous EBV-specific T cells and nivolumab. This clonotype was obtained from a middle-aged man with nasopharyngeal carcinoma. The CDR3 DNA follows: TGTGCCAGCAGCCAGGGCCTAGCGGGGGTTAGCTCCTACAATGAGCAGTTCTTC. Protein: CASSQGLAGVSSYNEQFF.